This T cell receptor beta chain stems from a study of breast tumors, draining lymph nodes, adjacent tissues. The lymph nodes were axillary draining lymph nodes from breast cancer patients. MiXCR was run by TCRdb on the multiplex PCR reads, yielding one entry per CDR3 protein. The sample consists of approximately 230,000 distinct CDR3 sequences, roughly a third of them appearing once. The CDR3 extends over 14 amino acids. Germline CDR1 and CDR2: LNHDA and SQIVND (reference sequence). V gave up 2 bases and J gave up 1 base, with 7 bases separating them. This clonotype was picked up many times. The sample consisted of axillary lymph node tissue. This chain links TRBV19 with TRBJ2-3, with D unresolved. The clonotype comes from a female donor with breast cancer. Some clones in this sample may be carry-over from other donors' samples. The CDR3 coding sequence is TGTGCCAGTAGTATATCAGGAGGCACAGATACGCAGTATTTT. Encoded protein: CASSISGGTDTQYF.